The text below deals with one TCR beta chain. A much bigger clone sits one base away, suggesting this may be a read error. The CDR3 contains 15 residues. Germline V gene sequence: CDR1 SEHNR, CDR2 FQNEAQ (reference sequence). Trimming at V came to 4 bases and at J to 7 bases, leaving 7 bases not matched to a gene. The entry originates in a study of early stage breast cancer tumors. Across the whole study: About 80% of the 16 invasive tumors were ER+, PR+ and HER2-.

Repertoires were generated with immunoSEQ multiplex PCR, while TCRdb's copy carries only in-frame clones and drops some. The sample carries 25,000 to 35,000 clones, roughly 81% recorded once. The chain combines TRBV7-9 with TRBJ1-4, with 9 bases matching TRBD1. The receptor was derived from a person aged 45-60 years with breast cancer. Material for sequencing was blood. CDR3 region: CASSSSPQGAEKLFF. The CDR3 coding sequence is TGTGCCAGCAGCTCCTCGCCACAGGGGGCTGAAAAACTGTTTTTT.